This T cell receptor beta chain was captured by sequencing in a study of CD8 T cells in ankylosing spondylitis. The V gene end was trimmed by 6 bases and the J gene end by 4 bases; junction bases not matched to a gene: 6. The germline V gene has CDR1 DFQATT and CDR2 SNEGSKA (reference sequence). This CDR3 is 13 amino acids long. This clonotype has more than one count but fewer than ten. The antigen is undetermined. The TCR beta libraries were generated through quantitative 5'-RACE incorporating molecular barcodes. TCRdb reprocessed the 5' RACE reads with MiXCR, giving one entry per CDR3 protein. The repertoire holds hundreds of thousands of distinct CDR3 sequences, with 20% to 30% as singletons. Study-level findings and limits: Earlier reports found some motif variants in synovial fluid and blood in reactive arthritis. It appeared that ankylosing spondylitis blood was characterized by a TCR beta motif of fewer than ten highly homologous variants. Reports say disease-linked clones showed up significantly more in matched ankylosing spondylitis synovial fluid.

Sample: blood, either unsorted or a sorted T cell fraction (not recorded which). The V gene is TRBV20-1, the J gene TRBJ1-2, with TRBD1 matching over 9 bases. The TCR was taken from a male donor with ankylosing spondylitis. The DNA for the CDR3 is TGCAGTGCAAGGACAGGGGAAACCTATGGCTACACCTTC. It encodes CSARTGETYGYTF.